This TCR beta chain originates from a study of T cells in narcolepsy. The study's findings and limits: Autoreactive HCRT-specific and TRIB2-specific clonotypes were marked in same-patient CSF-versus-blood CD4+ comparisons.

This table comes from immunoSEQ multiplex PCR, and its TCRdb copy is limited to in-frame clones, with some not included. This table holds 7,700 or so clones, 61% found once. Trimming stripped 4 bases from V and 4 bases from J, with 18 bases between. Per germline, CDR1 LGHNA and CDR2 YSLEER. The CDR3 runs 16 residues. Turning to this clone: Its matching antigen is unknown.

The chain combines TRBV4-3 with TRBJ2-3; TRBD1 is a possible D gene (5 bases). The source is a human donor with narcolepsy. Sequencing was carried out using CD45RA- memory CD8+ T cells from PBMCs. The CDR3: CASSPLTQGSADTQYF. As DNA, the CDR3 is TGCGCCAGCAGCCCCTTGACGCAGGGCTCCGCAGATACGCAGTATTTT.